The TCR beta chain under discussion was sequenced for a study of identical twins. Each CDR3 protein gets one entry after TCRdb re-called the 5' RACE reads with MiXCR. The repertoire consists of approximately 680,000 distinct CDR3 sequences, with under 8.5% occurring once and the leading ten covering roughly 1.5%. This clonotype turned up a few times. The CDR3 spans 11 residues. The V gene's germline CDR1 is SQVTM and CDR2 ANQGSEA. With V trimmed by 4 bases and J by 7 bases, 3 bases remained unmatched. Another study also made use of these data, one on yellow fever vaccine responses in identical twins.

This chain links TRBV29-1 with TRBJ1-2, with TRBD1 matching over 7 bases. This clonotype originated in a woman aged 18-29 years in good health. The specimen sequenced was PBMCs. Here the CDR3 DNA reads TGCAGCGTTGTCAGGGGGGTTGGCTACACCTTC. Protein sequence: CSVVRGVGYTF.